These T cell receptor beta chains were read from a single sample in a study of blood T cell repertoires in COVID-19. Produced via immunoSEQ multiplex PCR; TCRdb's table is partial and in-frame only. The sample lists fewer than 300,000 clones, about nine tenths seen once, with more than 0.95% in the top ten. The specimen was PBMCs or T cells enriched from blood (not recorded which). The receptor set was obtained from a woman in her twenties or thirties who had recovered from COVID-19. The CDR3 runs from the conserved cysteine through the conserved F or W. The D gene is left open where the match is weak.

>TRBD2|TRBJ2-1|TRBV29-1
CSAGMLAGVGSYNEQFF
>-|TRBJ2-4|TRBV10-1
CASSEGTGSKNIQYF
>TRBD2|TRBJ2-1|TRBV27
CASSSYSAGNYNEQFF
>-|TRBJ2-1|TRBV27
CASSHTTDNEQFF
>TRBD2|TRBJ2-3|TRBV30
CAWSVAGGPDTQYF
>TRBD2|TRBJ2-1|TRBV29-1
CSVDAGGIPFF
>-|TRBJ2-7|TRBV7-2
CASSLLYEQYF
>TRBD1|TRBJ1-3|TRBV28
CASRGQGAGNTIYF
>-|TRBJ1-5|TRBV10-1
CASRITGNNQPQHF
>-|TRBJ2-3|TRBV12-3/TRBV12-4
CASENGVTDTQYF
>TRBD1|TRBJ2-7|TRBV7-9
CASSPRDRPWEQYF
>-|TRBJ2-2|TRBV5-4
CASIEGAAGTGELFF
>TRBD1|TRBJ2-7|TRBV7-9
CASGARMGTVSDEQYF
>-|TRBJ2-3|TRBV9
CASSATLGGHTQYF
>-|TRBJ2-1|TRBV11-3
CASSLDIDNEQFF
>-|TRBJ1-5|TRBV7-2
CASSLGSGSNQPQHF
>-|TRBJ2-1|TRBV7-7
CASSLGGLGSNNEQFF
>TRBD1|TRBJ1-1|TRBV6-2/TRBV6-3
CASSRQGRDTEAFF
>-|TRBJ2-2|TRBV19
CASSITIWAKNTGELFF